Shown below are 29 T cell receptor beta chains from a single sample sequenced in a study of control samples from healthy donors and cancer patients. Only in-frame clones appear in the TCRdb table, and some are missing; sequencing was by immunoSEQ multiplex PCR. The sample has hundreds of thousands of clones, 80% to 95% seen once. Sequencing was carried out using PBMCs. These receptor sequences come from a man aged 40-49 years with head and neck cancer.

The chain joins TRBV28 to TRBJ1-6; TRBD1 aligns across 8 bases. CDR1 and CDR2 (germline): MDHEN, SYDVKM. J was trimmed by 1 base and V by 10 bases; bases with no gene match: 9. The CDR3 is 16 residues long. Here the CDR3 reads CATGNRGFSYNSPLHF. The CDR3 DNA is TGTGCCACCGGTAACAGGGGGTTTTCCTATAATTCACCCCTCCACTTT.

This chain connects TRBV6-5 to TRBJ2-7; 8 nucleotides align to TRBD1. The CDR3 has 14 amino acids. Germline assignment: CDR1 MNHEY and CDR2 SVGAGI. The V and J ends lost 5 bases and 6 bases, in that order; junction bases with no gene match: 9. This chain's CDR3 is CASSPRDRPTEQYF. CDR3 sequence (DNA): TGTGCCAGCAGTCCCCGGGACAGGCCAACCGAGCAGTACTTC.

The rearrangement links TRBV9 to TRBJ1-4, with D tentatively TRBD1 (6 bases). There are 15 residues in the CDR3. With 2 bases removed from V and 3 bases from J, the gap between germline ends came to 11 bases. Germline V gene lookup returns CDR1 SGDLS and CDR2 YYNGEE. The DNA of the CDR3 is TGTGCCAGCAGCGTCCAAGGGGGATCTAATGAAAAACTGTTTTTT. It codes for CASSVQGGSNEKLFF.

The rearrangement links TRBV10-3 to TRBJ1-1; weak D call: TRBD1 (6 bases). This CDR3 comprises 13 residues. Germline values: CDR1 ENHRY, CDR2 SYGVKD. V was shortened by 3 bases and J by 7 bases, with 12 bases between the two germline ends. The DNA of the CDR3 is TGTGCCATCAGTGAACAGGGTCGGGGTGAAGCTTTCTTT. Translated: CAISEQGRGEAFF.

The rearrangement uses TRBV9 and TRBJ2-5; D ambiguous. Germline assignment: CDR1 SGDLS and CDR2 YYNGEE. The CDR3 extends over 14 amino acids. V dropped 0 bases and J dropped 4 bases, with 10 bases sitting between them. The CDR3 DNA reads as TGTGCCAGCAGCGTAGTCGGTGGTAGAGAGACCCAGTACTTC. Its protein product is CASSVVGGRETQYF.

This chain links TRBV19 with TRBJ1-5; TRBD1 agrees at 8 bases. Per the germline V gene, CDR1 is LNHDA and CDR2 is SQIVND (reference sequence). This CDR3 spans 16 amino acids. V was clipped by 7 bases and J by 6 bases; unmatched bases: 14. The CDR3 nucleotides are TGTGCCAGTATGAGCTCCGCGCTAGACAGGGGTCAGCCCCAGCATTTT. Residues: CASMSSALDRGQPQHF.

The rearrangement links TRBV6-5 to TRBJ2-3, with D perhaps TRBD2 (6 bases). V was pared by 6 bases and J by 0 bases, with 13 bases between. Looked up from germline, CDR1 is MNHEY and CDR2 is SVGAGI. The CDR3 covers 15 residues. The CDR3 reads CASRLADSSTDTQYF. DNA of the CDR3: TGTGCCAGCAGGTTAGCGGATTCTAGCACAGATACGCAGTATTTT.

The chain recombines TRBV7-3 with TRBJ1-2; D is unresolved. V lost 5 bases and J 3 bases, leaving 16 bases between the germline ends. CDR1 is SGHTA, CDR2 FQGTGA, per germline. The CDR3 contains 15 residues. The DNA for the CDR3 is TGTGCCAGCAGCCCCCACCCCAACAGTCACTATGGCTACACCTTC. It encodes CASSPHPNSHYGYTF.

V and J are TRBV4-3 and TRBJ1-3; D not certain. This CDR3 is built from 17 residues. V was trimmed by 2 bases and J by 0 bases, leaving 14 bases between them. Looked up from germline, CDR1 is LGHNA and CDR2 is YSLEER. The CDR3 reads CASSQSTAGRSGNTIYF. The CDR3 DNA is TGCGCCAGCAGCCAATCGACGGCCGGCCGCTCTGGAAACACCATATATTTT.

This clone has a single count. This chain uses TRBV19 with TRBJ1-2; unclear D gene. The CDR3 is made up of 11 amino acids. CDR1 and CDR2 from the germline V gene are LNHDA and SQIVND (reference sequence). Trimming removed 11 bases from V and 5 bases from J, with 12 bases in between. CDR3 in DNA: TGTGCCGGTGAATCGGAGTATGGCTACACCTTC. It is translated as CAGESEYGYTF. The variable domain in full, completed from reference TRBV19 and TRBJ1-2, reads DGGITQSPKYLFRKEGQNVTLSCEQNLNHDAMYWYRQDPGQGLRLIYYSQIVNDFQKGDIAEGYSVSREKKESFPLTVTSAQKNPTAFYLCAGESEYGYTFGSGTRLTVV.

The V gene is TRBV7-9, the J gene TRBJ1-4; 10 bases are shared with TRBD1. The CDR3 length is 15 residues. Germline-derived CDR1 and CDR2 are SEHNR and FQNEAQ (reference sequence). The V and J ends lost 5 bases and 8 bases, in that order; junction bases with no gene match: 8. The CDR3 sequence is CASSPGDRGWEKLFF. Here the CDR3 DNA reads TGTGCCAGCAGCCCTGGGGACAGGGGATGGGAAAAACTGTTTTTT.

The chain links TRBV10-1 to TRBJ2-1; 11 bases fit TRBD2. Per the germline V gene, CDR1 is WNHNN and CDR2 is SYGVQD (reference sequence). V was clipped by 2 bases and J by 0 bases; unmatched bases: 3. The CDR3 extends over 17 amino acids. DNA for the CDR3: TGCGCCAGCAGTGAGACTAGCGGGGGACGCTCCTACAATGAGCAGTTCTTC. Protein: CASSETSGGRSYNEQFF.

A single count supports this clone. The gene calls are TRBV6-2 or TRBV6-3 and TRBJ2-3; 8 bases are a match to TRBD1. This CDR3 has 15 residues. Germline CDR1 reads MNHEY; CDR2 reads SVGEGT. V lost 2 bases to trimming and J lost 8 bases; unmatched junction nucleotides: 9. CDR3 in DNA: TGTGCCAGCAGTTACAGGACAGGGATGCATGTTACGCAGTATTTT. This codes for CASSYRTGMHVTQYF.

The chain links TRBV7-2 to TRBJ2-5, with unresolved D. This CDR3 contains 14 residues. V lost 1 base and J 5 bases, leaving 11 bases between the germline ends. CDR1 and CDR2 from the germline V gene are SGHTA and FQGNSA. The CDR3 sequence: CASSLGLRVETQYF. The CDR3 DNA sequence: TGTGCCAGCAGCTTAGGGCTTCGCGTGGAGACCCAGTACTTC.

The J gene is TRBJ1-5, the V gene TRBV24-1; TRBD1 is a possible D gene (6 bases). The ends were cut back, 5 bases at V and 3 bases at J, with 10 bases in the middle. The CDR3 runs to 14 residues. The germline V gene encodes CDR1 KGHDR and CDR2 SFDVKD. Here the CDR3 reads CATSVSGVNQPQHF. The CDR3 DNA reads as TGTGCCACCAGTGTTTCAGGGGTCAATCAGCCCCAGCATTTT.

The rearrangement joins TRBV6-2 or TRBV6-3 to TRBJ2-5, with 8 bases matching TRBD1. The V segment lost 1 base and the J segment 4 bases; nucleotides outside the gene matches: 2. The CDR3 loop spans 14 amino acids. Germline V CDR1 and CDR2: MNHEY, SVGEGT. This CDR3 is CASSYYTGGETQYF. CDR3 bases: TGTGCCAGCAGTTACTACACAGGGGGAGAGACCCAGTACTTC.

The CDR3 region has the DNA TGCGCCAGCAGTGGGGGGGCAGCTACTAACTATGGCTACACCTTC. Translation gives CASSGGAATNYGYTF. V usage is TRBV10-2 and J usage is TRBJ1-2; the D gene is possibly TRBD1 (6 bases). This CDR3 is built from 15 residues. CDR1 WSHSY and CDR2 SAAADI come from the germline V gene. V dropped 4 bases and J dropped 0 bases, with 12 bases sitting between them.

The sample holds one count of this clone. CDR3: CATSDFGVLQPQHF. CDR3 nucleotides: TGTGCCACCAGTGATTTTGGAGTTCTTCAGCCCCAGCATTTT. The J gene is TRBJ1-5, the V gene TRBV24-1; D unresolved. The V end was cut by 1 base, the J end by 6 bases, with 9 bases between. In germline, CDR1 is KGHDR, CDR2 SFDVKD. This CDR3 region has 14 residues.

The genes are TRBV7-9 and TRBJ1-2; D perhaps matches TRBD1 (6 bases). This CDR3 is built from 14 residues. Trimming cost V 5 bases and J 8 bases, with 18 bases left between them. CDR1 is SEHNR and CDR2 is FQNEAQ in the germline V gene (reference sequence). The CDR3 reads CASSQRTVLQGYTF. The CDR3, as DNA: TGTGCCAGCAGCCAACGGACAGTACTGCAAGGCTACACCTTC.

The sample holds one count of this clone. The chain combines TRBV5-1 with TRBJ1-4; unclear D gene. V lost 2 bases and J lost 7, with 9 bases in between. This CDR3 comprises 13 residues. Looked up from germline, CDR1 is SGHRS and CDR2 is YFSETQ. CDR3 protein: CASSLSPGEKLFF. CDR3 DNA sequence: TGCGCCAGCAGCTTAAGCCCTGGTGAAAAACTGTTTTTT.

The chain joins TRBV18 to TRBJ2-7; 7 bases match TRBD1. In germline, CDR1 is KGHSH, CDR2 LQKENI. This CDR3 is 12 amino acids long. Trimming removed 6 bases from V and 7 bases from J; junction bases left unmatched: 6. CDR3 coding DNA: TGTGCCAGCTCGCTTACAGGGGAAGAGCAGTACTTC. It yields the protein CASSLTGEEQYF.

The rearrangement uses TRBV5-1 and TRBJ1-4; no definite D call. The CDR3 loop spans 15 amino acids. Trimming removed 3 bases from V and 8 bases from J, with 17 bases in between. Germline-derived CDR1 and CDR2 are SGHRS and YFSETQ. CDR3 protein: CASSSKAYATEKLFF. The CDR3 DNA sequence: TGCGCCAGCAGCTCTAAGGCCTACGCGACGGAAAAACTGTTTTTT.

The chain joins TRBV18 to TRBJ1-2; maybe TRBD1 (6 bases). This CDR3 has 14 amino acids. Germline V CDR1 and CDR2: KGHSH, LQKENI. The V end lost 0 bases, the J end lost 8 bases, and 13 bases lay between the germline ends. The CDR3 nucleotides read TGTGCCAGCTCACCACCGGGGGGCCTCGGGGGCTACACCTTC. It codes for CASSPPGGLGGYTF. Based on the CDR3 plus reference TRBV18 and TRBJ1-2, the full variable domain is NAGVMQNPRHLVRRRGQEARLRCSPMKGHSHVYWYRQLPEEGLKFMVYLQKENIIDESGMPKERFSAEFPKEGPSILRIQQVVRGDSAAYFCASSPPGGLGGYTFGSGTRLTVV.

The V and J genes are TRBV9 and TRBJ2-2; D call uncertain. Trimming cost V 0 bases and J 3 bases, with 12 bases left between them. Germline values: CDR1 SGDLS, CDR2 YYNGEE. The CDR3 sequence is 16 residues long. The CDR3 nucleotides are TGTGCCAGCAGCGTAGAACGGCTAGTCGACACCGGGGAGCTGTTTTTT. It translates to CASSVERLVDTGELFF.

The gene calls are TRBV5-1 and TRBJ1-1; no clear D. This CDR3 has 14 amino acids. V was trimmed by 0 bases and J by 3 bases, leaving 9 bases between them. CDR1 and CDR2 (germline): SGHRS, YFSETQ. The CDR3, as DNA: TGCGCCAGCAGCTTGGCCGGTGGGGACACTGAAGCTTTCTTT. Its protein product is CASSLAGGDTEAFF.

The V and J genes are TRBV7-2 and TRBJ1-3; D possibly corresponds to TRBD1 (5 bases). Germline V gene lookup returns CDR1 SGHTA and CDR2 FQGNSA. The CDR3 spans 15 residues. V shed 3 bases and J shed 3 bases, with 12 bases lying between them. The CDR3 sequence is CASSLGPNYGNTIYF. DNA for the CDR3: TGTGCCAGCAGCTTGGGACCTAACTATGGAAACACCATATATTTT. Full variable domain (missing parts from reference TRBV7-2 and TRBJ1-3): GAGVSQSPSNKVTEKGKDVELRCDPISGHTALYWYRQSLGQGLEFLIYFQGNSAPDKSGLPSDRFSAERTGGSVSTLTIQRTQQEDSAVYLCASSLGPNYGNTIYFGEGSWLTVV.

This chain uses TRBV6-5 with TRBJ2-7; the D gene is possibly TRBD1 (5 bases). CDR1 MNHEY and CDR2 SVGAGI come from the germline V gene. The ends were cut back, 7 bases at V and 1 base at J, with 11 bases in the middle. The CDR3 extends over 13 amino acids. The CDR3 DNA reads TGTGCCAGCAAGGGGTGGAGTTCCTACGAGCAGTACTTC. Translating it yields CASKGWSSYEQYF.

This chain's CDR3 is CASSFLQGNPEAFF. The CDR3 region has the DNA TGCGCCAGCAGCTTCCTACAGGGGAATCCTGAAGCTTTCTTT. The chain employs TRBV5-1 and TRBJ1-1, with TRBD1 matching 7 bases. V was pared by 2 bases and J by 6 bases, with 7 bases of the junction left unmatched. From germline, CDR1 is SGHRS and CDR2 YFSETQ. This CDR3 has 14 amino acids.

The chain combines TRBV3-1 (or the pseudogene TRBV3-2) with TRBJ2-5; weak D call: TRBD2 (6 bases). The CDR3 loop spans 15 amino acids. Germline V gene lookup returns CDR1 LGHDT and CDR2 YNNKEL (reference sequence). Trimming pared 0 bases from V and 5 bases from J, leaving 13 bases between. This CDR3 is CASSQDDGGGETQYF. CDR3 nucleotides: TGTGCCAGCAGCCAAGACGACGGGGGAGGCGAGACCCAGTACTTC.